The entry below describes one TCR beta chain. This record belongs to a study of blood T cell repertoires in COVID-19. Turning to the study itself: The cDNA or gDNA used as material had been derived from T cells, B-cell-depleted T cells, or PBMCs.

CDR1 and CDR2 (germline): LGHNT, FRNRAP. The CDR3 length is 13 residues. V lost 4 bases and J 7 bases, leaving 13 bases between the germline ends. Clones were sequenced by immunoSEQ multiplex PCR, and TCRdb holds only the in-frame ones, with some missing. The table lists around 86,000 clones, more than 70% of them singletons, with under 8% in the top ten. V usage is TRBV12-5 and J usage is TRBJ1-1; D is perhaps TRBD1 (6 bases). Sequencing input: peripheral blood. The receptor was derived from a human donor with acute or convalescent COVID-19. The donor label of this sample is uncertain. CDR3 in amino acids: CASGWFDRHEAFF. Here the CDR3 DNA reads TGTGCTAGTGGTTGGTTTGACAGGCATGAAGCTTTCTTT.